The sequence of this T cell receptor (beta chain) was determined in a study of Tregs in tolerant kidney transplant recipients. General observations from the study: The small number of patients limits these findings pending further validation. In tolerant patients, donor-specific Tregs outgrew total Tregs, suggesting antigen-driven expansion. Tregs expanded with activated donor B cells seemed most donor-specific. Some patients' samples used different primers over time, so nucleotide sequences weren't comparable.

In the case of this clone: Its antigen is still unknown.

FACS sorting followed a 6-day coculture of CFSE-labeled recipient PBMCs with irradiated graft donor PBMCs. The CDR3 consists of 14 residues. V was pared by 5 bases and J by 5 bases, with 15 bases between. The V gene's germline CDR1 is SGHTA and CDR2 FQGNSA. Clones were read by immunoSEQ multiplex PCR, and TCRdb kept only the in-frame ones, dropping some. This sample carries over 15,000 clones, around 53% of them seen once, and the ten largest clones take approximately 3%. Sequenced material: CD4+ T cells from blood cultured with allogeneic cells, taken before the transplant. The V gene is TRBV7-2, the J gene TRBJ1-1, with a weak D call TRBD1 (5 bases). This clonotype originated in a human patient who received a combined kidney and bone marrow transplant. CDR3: CASSERGGVTEAFF. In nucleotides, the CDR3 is TGTGCCAGCAGCGAGAGAGGAGGGGTTACTGAAGCTTTCTTT.